This TCR beta chain was sequenced in a study of blood T cell repertoires in COVID-19. Looking at the study overall: Sample material is recorded as cDNA or gDNA derived from T cells, B-cell-depleted T cells, or PBMCs.

Assay: immunoSEQ multiplex PCR; the TCRdb copy retains only in-frame clones and omits some. The sample carries 150,000 or so clones, 90% to 95% recorded once. This CDR3 region has 14 residues. CDR1 and CDR2 (germline): SNHLY, FYNNEI. V lost 1 base, J lost 7 bases, and 8 bases lay in between. With respect to this clone: Within the sample, other DNA sequences also encode this same CDR3.

The chain links TRBV2 to TRBJ1-6; D uncertain. Sequencing was done on a sample of peripheral blood. The sequence derives from a man aged 50 or older with acute or convalescent COVID-19. Here the CDR3 reads CASSEGRVNSPLHF. The CDR3, as DNA: TGTGCCAGCAGTGAAGGACGGGTGAATTCACCCCTCCACTTT.